This passage covers 28 T cell receptor beta chains from one sample sequenced in a study of T cell responses to AZD1222 COVID-19 vaccine. Clones were sequenced by immunoSEQ multiplex PCR, and TCRdb holds only the in-frame ones, with some missing. The top ten hold around 5% of the sample, which has about 150,000 clones, under 95% seen once. The sample was peripheral blood, taken on day 0 of AZD1222 vaccination. All receptors derive from an adult in good health.

The rearrangement uses TRBV19 and TRBJ1-5; D is ambiguous. CDR1 LNHDA and CDR2 SQIVND come from the germline V gene (reference sequence). Trimming took off 7 bases at V and 0 bases at J, with 16 bases between the two ends. CDR3 size: 16 residues. Here the CDR3 reads CASTHAAFYSNQPQHF. CDR3 sequence (DNA): TGTGCCAGTACCCATGCCGCATTCTATAGCAATCAGCCCCAGCATTTT.

The V gene is TRBV6-5, the J gene TRBJ2-7; TRBD1 aligns across 7 bases. V lost 2 bases and J lost 4; bases outside the gene matches: 5. The CDR3 has 14 residues. CDR1 is MNHEY and CDR2 is SVGAGI in the germline V gene. The CDR3 DNA follows: TGTGCCAGCAGTTACGCGGCAGGGGGATACGAGCAGTACTTC. Amino acids: CASSYAAGGYEQYF.

The V call is TRBV9, the J call TRBJ2-7; TRBD1 matches 7 bases. The germline V gene encodes CDR1 SGDLS and CDR2 YYNGEE. The CDR3 contains 14 residues. J lost 2 bases, V lost 2 bases, and 4 bases had no gene match. CDR3 residues: CASSVGQGAYEQYF. The CDR3 nucleotides read TGTGCCAGCAGCGTGGGGCAGGGGGCCTACGAGCAGTACTTC.

This clone has a single count. The V call is TRBV4-1, the J call TRBJ1-1; D possibly corresponds to TRBD1 (5 bases). V was cut by 5 bases and J by 4 bases, with 14 bases left in between. CDR3 length: 14 amino acids. Germline CDR1 and CDR2: MGHRA and YSYEKL. CDR3: CASSLRGIGTEAFF. In nucleotides, the CDR3 is TGCGCCAGCAGCTTAAGGGGCATCGGCACTGAAGCTTTCTTT.

This clone was seen a single time. The chain couples TRBV27 to TRBJ2-1, with 9 bases aligning to TRBD1. Trimming cost V 2 bases and J 3 bases; bases outside gene matches: 17. This CDR3 is built from 20 residues. Per germline, CDR1 MNHEY and CDR2 SMNVEV (reference sequence). The CDR3 is CASSLEGTGPPTGFYNEQFF. The DNA of the CDR3 is TGTGCCAGCAGTTTAGAAGGGACAGGGCCTCCGACGGGATTCTACAATGAGCAGTTCTTC.

This clone was seen a single time. The chain combines TRBV7-2 with TRBJ1-3, with a weak D call TRBD1 (5 bases). The CDR3 contains 17 residues. In germline, CDR1 is SGHTA, CDR2 FQGNSA. V lost 1 base to trimming and J lost 2 bases, with 15 bases between them. CDR3 nucleotide sequence: TGTGCCAGCAGCTTAGAAGTAGTCCGGGGGACTGGAAACACCATATATTTT. This encodes CASSLEVVRGTGNTIYF.

CDR3 nucleotide sequence: TGTGCCAGCAGTGAATACAGGCCAGCGGGCCTAAATGAGCAGTTCTTC. This encodes CASSEYRPAGLNEQFF. The V call is TRBV25-1, the J call TRBJ2-1; D possibly corresponds to TRBD2 (6 bases). The CDR3 length is 16 residues. Trimming shortened V by 0 bases and J by 7 bases, and 16 bases separated the two germline ends. The germline gives CDR1 MGHDK, CDR2 SYGVNS.

This clone was found a few times. The J gene is TRBJ1-5, the V gene TRBV19; 7 nucleotides match TRBD1. The CDR3 loop spans 14 amino acids. Germline V gives CDR1 LNHDA, CDR2 SQIVND (reference sequence). The V and J ends lost 2 bases and 4 bases, in that order; junction bases with no gene match: 2. The CDR3 reads CASSIYRGNQPQHF. DNA for the CDR3: TGTGCCAGTAGTATATACAGGGGAAATCAGCCCCAGCATTTT.

V and J are TRBV4-2 and TRBJ2-1; possibly TRBD1 for D (5 bases). Germline lookup yields CDR1 LGHNA and CDR2 YNFKEQ. The CDR3 consists of 14 residues. Trimming shortened V by 2 bases and J by 7 bases, and 12 bases separated the two germline ends. CDR3 amino acids: CASSQQGVLNEQFF. DNA for the CDR3: TGTGCCAGCAGCCAACAGGGTGTGCTGAATGAGCAGTTCTTC.

V is TRBV4-2 and J is TRBJ1-4; D is unresolved. The length of the CDR3 is 16 residues. Trimming took off 0 bases at V and 2 bases at J, with 10 bases between the two ends. Germline loops: CDR1 LGHNA, CDR2 YNFKEQ. CDR3 protein: CASSQDLGTTNEKLFF. The CDR3 bases are TGTGCCAGCAGCCAAGATCTGGGAACCACTAATGAAAAACTGTTTTTT.

This clone was counted a few times. The CDR3 bases are TGCGCCAGCAGCCCGGGACTAGCGGGAGCGGTAGACGCCTACGAGCAGTACTTC. This sequence encodes CASSPGLAGAVDAYEQYF. The J gene is TRBJ2-7, the V gene TRBV4-3; 14 nucleotides match TRBD2. CDR3 length: 18 amino acids. Looked up from germline, CDR1 is LGHNA and CDR2 is YSLEER. The junction had 10 bases not matched to a gene; V was cut back by 4 bases and J by 2 bases.

This clone was seen once. The chain carries TRBV27 and TRBJ1-1; D is possibly TRBD1 (5 bases). The CDR3 totals 13 residues. The germline V gene has CDR1 MNHEY and CDR2 SMNVEV (reference sequence). The V end was cut by 4 bases, the J end by 1 base, with 7 bases between. The CDR3 DNA reads as TGTGCCAGCAGTTCAGGGTGGAACACTGAAGCTTTCTTT. Its protein product is CASSSGWNTEAFF.

The chain combines TRBV11-2 with TRBJ2-7, with a possible D match to TRBD1 (5 bases). This CDR3 contains 14 residues. V was pared by 6 bases and J by 0 bases, with 12 bases between. The germline V gene encodes CDR1 SGHAT and CDR2 FQNNGV. DNA of the CDR3: TGTGCCAGCAGTTCCGCAACAGGCTCCTACGAGCAGTACTTC. The encoded protein is CASSSATGSYEQYF.

CDR3: CASSRNSQGVYGYTF. CDR3 DNA sequence: TGTGCCAGCAGCCGTAACTCACAGGGTGTCTATGGCTACACCTTC. V usage is TRBV7-9 and J usage is TRBJ1-2, with D maybe TRBD1 (6 bases). Germline V gene lookup returns CDR1 SEHNR and CDR2 FQNEAQ (reference sequence). CDR3 length: 15 residues. Trimming pared 5 bases from V and 4 bases from J, leaving 17 bases between.

The J gene is TRBJ2-7, the V gene TRBV28; 8 bases agree with TRBD1. V gave up 6 bases and J gave up 5 bases; unmatched junction bases: 9. CDR1 and CDR2 from the germline V gene are MDHEN and SYDVKM. The CDR3 consists of 14 residues. The CDR3 sequence: CASSFAGGTDEQYF. CDR3 sequence (DNA): TGTGCCAGCAGCTTTGCAGGGGGCACGGACGAGCAGTACTTC.

Only one count was recorded for this clone. The chain joins TRBV28 to TRBJ1-1; D not certain. CDR1 is MDHEN, CDR2 SYDVKM, per germline. V was cut by 6 bases and J by 9 bases, with 20 bases left in between. The CDR3 totals 14 residues. Here the CDR3 reads CASSLLDSRFQAFF. DNA of the CDR3: TGTGCCAGCAGCCTATTAGACTCCCGGTTTCAAGCTTTCTTT.

V usage is TRBV5-1 and J usage is TRBJ2-7; 8 bases fit TRBD1. V was clipped by 4 bases and J by 5 bases; unmatched bases: 17. The germline V gene has CDR1 SGHRS and CDR2 YFSETQ. This CDR3 has 17 residues. CDR3 in amino acids: CASSLLRPTGGLDEQYF. DNA of the CDR3: TGCGCCAGCAGCCTCCTTAGGCCCACAGGGGGTCTGGACGAGCAGTACTTC.

The genes are TRBV27 and TRBJ2-7; the match to TRBD2 covers 13 bases. In germline, CDR1 is MNHEY, CDR2 SMNVEV (reference sequence). V shed 3 bases and J 2 bases; nucleotides not matched to a gene: 7. The CDR3 is 17 residues long. In DNA form, the CDR3 reads TGTGCCAGCAGTTTCGCGGGACTAGCGGGACAGGCCTACGAGCAGTACTTC. As protein: CASSFAGLAGQAYEQYF.

The chain has TRBV4-1 and TRBJ1-1, with D possibly being TRBD1 (5 bases). Looked up from germline, CDR1 is MGHRA and CDR2 is YSYEKL. CDR3 length: 14 amino acids. Trimming removed 4 bases from V and 2 bases from J, with 11 bases in between. CDR3 in DNA: TGCGCCAGCAGCCTTCGACAGCAAAACACTGAAGCTTTCTTT. Translated, it gives CASSLRQQNTEAFF.

This chain connects TRBV6-5 to TRBJ2-7; 11 bases map to TRBD1. The CDR3 has 14 amino acids. V lost 9 bases to trimming and J lost 4 bases; unmatched junction nucleotides: 8. Germline V gene lookup returns CDR1 MNHEY and CDR2 SVGAGI. Here the CDR3 reads CASRRGQGVYEQYF. For the CDR3, the DNA is TGTGCCAGTAGAAGGGGACAGGGGGTATACGAGCAGTACTTC.

V is TRBV13 and J is TRBJ1-2, with 7 bases identical to TRBD1. V dropped 4 bases and J dropped 3; count of bases not matched to a gene: 5. Germline V CDR1 and CDR2: PRHDT, FYEKMQ (reference sequence). CDR3 size: 14 residues. CDR3 residues: CASSSRGGYYGYTF. The DNA for the CDR3 is TGTGCCAGCAGCTCAAGAGGGGGCTACTATGGCTACACCTTC.

The chain couples TRBV5-4 to TRBJ2-7; tentatively, D is TRBD2 (5 bases). Germline V CDR1 and CDR2: SGHNT, YYREEE (reference sequence). The V end lost 2 bases, the J end lost 4 bases, and 19 bases lay between the germline ends. The CDR3 runs to 16 residues. CDR3 loop: CASSLGAAMGAYEQYF. The CDR3 DNA follows: TGTGCCAGCAGCTTAGGAGCGGCGATGGGCGCATACGAGCAGTACTTC. The variable domain in full, completed from reference TRBV5-4 and TRBJ2-7, reads ETGVTQSPTHLIKTRGQQVTLRCSSQSGHNTVSWYQQALGQGPQFIFQYYREEENGRGNFPPRFSGLQFPNYSSELNVNALELDDSALYLCASSLGAAMGAYEQYFGPGTRLTVT.

The V call is TRBV27, the J call TRBJ2-4, with TRBD2 matching over 14 bases. The CDR3 sequence is 18 residues long. V dropped 2 bases and J dropped 7; count of bases not matched to a gene: 10. CDR1 MNHEY and CDR2 SMNVEV come from the germline V gene (reference sequence). For the CDR3, the DNA is TGTGCCAGCAGTTTAGCCCTCCTGACTAGCGGGAGGGCGAACATTCAGTACTTC. Translated: CASSLALLTSGRANIQYF.

The rearrangement uses TRBV6-5 and TRBJ2-7, with 8 bases fitting TRBD1. Germline values: CDR1 MNHEY, CDR2 SVGAGI. This CDR3 is built from 13 residues. The V segment lost 6 bases and the J segment 2 bases; nucleotides outside the gene matches: 3. The CDR3 sequence is CASSPGGTYEQYF. The CDR3 DNA reads as TGTGCCAGCAGCCCAGGGGGCACCTACGAGCAGTACTTC.

This sequence joins TRBV4-3 and TRBJ1-6; possible D gene TRBD1, 5 bases. The V and J ends lost 3 bases and 6 bases respectively, with 9 bases between them. The germline V gene has CDR1 LGHNA and CDR2 YSLEER. CDR3 size: 14 residues. The CDR3, as DNA: TGCGCCAGCAGCCAGGGACCGGCTAATTCACCCCTCCACTTT. This encodes CASSQGPANSPLHF.

The CDR3 loop reads CASSAEGAGGEKLFF. For the CDR3, the DNA is TGTGCCAGCAGCGCAGAGGGGGCTGGGGGTGAAAAACTGTTTTTT. J is TRBJ1-4 and V is TRBV9; 7 bases fit TRBD1. Germline V gene lookup returns CDR1 SGDLS and CDR2 YYNGEE. The CDR3 covers 15 residues. The ends lost 3 bases at V and 7 bases at J; junction bases unmatched: 9.

J is TRBJ2-2 and V is TRBV25-1, with TRBD1 identical over 9 bases. The CDR3 length is 14 residues. J lost 5 bases, V lost 7 bases, and 5 bases had no gene match. Germline-derived CDR1 and CDR2 are MGHDK and SYGVNS. The CDR3 coding sequence is TGTGCCAGCAAAGGGACAGGGTATACCGGGGAGCTGTTTTTT. This translates into CASKGTGYTGELFF.

This chain connects TRBV9 to TRBJ1-6; D not certain. The CDR3 sequence is 14 residues long. The V end lost 2 bases, the J end lost 10 bases, and 13 bases lay between the germline ends. Germline CDR1 SGDLS, CDR2 YYNGEE. The CDR3 spells CASSVTEIASPLHF. CDR3 DNA: TGTGCCAGCAGCGTCACTGAGATCGCCTCACCCCTCCACTTT.